This paragraph covers one T cell receptor beta chain sequence. Its matching antigen is unknown. These data are taken from a study of human T cells and chemical hapten exposure. As for the study in general: Upper inner arm skin measuring roughly 2 cm by roughly 2 cm received 2% DPC for sensitization.

Study-level points and caveats: No alteration of TCRs above 1 in 1000 frequency was seen with DPC sensitization.

As to time point: patch test 1, 2 weeks after DPC sensitization. As to treatment: therapeutic diphenylcyclopropenone sensitization with weekly scalp DPC. Under the authors' procedure: Per sample, the median was around 100,000 TCRs, with values from about 22,000 to 700,000. TCRdb independently ran MiXCR on the RACE reads; one entry per CDR3 protein. For this entry, the V and J calls and clone size follow TCRdb and not the study's own pipeline. The data hold fewer than 100,000 distinct CDR3 sequences, with around 12% observed a single time. Trimming shortened V by 5 bases and J by 7 bases, and 15 bases separated the two germline ends. The CDR3 sequence is 14 residues long.

The material sequenced was whole blood, taken in connection with sensitization to the hapten diphenylcyclopropenone (DPC). The V gene is TRBV12-3 or TRBV12-4, the J gene TRBJ2-1; D perhaps matches TRBD2 (6 bases). The clonotype comes from a woman aged 40 to 50 with alopecia areata. Some clones in this sample may be carry-over from other donors' samples. The DNA of the CDR3 is TGTGCCAGCAGTCCGCGGGACTCGGGGAATGAGCAGTTCTTC. This codes for CASSPRDSGNEQFF.